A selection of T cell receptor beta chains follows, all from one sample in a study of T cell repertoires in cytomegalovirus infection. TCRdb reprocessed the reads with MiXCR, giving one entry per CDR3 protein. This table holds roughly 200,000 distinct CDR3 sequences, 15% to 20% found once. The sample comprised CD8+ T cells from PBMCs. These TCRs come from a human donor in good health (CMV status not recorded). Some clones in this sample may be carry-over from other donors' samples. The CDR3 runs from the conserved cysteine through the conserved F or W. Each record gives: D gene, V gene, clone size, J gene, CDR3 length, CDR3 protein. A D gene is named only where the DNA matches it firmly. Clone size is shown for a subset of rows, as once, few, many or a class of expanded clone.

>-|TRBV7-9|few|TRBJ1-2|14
CASSGGGASGGYTF
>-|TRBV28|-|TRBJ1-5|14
CASSSETGNQPQHF
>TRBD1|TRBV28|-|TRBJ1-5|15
CASSSGTGGGQPQHF
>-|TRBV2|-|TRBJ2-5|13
CASSESGGETQYF
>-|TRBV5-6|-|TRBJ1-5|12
CASSNINQPQHF
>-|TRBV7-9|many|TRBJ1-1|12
CASSPPGTEAFF
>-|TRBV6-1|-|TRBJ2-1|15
CASRAKQGVGDEQFF
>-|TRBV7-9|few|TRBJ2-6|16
CASSLGTPSGANVLTF
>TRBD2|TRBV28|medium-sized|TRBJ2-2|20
CASSSLRFELAVANTGELFF
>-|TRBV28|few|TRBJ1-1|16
CASLSGQLLMNTEAFF
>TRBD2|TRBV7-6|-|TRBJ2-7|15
CASSPGTSGSYEQYF
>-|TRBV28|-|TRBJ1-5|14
CASSLKGSNQPQHF
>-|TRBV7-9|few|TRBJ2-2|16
CASSPQGGALTGELFF
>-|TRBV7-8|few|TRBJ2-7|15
CASSLVYDPADEQYF
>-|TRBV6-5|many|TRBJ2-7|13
CASSYSEAYEQYF
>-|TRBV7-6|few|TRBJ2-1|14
CASSLAGEGGEQFF
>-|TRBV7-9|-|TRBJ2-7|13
CASSEGLAYEQYF
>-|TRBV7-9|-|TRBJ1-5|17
CASSYTTGTPSNQPQHF
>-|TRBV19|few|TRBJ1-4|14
CASSIKATNEKLFF
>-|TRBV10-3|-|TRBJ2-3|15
CAISERTASTDTQYF
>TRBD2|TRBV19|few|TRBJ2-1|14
CASSIVSGGGEQFF
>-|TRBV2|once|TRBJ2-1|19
CASRTYSGAKSERDNEQFF
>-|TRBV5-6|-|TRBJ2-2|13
CASSSLVHGELFF
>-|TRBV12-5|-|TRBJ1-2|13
CASGTGGAQGYTF
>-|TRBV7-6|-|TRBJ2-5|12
CASAGAGETQYF
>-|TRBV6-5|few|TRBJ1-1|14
CASSWQGMNTEAFF
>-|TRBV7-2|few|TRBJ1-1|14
CANGGGVLGTEAFF
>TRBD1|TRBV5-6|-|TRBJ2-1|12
CASSLRTGEQFF
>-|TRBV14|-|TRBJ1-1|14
CASSLHRESTEAFF
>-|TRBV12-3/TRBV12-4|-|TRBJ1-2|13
CASSLGEHYGYTF
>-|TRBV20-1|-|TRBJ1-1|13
CSARDNAQLGAFF
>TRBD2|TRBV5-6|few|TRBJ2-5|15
CASSGTSGGTETQYF
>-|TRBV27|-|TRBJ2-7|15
CASSLSGQGPYEQYF
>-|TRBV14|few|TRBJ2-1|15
CASSQSLDIYNEQFF
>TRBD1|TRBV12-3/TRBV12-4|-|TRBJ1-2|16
CASSLDSGQGPKGYTF
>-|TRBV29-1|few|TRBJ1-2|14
CSVESPGRDYGYTF
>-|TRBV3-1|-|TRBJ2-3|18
CASSQENRRWSSTDTQYF
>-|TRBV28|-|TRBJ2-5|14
CASAIQGGVETQYF
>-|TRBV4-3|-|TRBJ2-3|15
CASSQERGDRRTQYF
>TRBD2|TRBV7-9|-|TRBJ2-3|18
CASREGLAGTAGTDTQYF
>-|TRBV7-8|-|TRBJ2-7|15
CASSPGRGKNYEQYF
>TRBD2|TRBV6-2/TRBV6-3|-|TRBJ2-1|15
CATTHSAGDNNEQFF
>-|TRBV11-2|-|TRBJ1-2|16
CASSLELPGAGYGYTF
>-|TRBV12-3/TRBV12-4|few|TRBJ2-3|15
CASTPFGGWGDTQYF
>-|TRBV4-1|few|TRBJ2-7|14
CAGSQEGNWNEQYF
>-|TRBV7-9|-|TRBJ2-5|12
CASKAFGETQYF
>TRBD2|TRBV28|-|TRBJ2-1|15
CASSPAGTRDNEQFF